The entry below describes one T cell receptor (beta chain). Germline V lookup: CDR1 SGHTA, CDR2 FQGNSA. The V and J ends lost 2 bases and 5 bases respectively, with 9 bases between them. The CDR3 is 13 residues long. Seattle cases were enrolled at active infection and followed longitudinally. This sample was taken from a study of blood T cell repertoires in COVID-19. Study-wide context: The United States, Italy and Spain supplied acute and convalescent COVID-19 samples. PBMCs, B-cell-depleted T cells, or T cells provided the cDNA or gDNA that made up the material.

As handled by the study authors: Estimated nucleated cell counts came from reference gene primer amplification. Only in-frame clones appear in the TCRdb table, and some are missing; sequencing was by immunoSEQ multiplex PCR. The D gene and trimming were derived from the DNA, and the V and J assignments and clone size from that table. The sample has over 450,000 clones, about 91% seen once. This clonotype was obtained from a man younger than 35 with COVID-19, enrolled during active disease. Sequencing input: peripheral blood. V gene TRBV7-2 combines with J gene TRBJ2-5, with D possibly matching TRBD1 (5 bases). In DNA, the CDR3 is TGTGCCAGCAGCTTACAGGGTCGGGAGACCCAGTACTTC. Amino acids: CASSLQGRETQYF.